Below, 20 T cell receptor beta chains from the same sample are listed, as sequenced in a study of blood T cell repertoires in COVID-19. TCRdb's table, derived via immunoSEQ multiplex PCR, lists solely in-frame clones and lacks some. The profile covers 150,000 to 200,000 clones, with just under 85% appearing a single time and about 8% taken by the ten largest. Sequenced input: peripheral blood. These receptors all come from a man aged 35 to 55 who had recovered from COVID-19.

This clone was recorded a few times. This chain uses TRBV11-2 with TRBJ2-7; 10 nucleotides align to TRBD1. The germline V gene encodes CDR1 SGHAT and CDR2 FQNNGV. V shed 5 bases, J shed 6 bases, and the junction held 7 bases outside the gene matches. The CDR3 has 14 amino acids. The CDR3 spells CASSLPGTGAEQYF. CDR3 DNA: TGTGCCAGCAGCCTTCCCGGGACAGGGGCCGAGCAGTACTTC.

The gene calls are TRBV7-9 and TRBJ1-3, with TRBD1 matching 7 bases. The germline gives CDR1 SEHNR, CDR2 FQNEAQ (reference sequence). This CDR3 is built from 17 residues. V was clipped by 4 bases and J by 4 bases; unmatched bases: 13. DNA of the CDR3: TGTGCCAGCAGCTCCCCCCCAGGGGGATATAGCGGAAACACCATATATTTT. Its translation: CASSSPPGGYSGNTIYF.

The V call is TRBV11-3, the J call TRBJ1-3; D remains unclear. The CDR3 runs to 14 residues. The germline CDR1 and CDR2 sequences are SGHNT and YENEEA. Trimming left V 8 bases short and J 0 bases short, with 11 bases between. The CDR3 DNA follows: TGTGCCAGCCTAGACCCGTTCTCTGGAAACACCATATATTTT. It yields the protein CASLDPFSGNTIYF.

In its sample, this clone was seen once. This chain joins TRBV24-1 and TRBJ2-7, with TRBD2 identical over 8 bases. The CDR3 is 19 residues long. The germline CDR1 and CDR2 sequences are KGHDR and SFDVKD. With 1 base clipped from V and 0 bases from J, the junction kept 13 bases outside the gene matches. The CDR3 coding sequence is TGTGCCACCAGTGATTTTCTCAGAACTAGCGGAGAAGGCTCCTACGAGCAGTACTTC. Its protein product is CATSDFLRTSGEGSYEQYF.

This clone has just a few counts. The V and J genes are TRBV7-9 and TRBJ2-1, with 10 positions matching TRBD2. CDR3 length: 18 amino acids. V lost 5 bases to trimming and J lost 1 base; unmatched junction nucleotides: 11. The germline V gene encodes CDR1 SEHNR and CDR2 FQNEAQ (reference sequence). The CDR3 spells CASSLTSGVAYSYNEQFF. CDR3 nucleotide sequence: TGTGCCAGCAGCCTTACTAGCGGGGTGGCGTATTCCTACAATGAGCAGTTCTTC.

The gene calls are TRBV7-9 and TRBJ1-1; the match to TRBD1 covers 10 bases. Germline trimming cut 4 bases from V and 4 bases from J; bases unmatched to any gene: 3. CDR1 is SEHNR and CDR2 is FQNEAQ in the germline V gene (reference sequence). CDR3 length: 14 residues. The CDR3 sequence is CASSSWTGGTEAFF. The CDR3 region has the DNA TGTGCCAGCAGCTCCTGGACAGGGGGCACTGAAGCTTTCTTT.

The CDR3 DNA reads as TGTGCCAGCAGCCAAGGATTTGTGGGAGCCCAGCCCCAGCATTTT. Translating it yields CASSQGFVGAQPQHF. The chain employs TRBV4-2 and TRBJ1-5, with D unresolved. Between the trimmed V and J ends, which lost 1 base and 7 bases, there was a span of 14 bases. The length of the CDR3 is 15 residues. Germline CDR1 LGHNA, CDR2 YNFKEQ.

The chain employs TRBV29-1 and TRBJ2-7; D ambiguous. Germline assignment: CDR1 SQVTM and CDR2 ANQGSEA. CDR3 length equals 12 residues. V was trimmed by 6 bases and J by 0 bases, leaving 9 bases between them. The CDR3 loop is CSVTGSSYEQYF. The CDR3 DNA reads TGCAGCGTAACCGGGTCCTCCTACGAGCAGTACTTC.

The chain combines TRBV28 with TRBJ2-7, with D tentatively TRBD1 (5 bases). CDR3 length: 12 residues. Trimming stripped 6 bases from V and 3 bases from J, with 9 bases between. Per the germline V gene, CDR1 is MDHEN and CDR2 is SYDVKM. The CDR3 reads CASSRQFYEQYF. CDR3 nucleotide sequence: TGTGCCAGCAGCCGACAGTTCTACGAGCAGTACTTC.

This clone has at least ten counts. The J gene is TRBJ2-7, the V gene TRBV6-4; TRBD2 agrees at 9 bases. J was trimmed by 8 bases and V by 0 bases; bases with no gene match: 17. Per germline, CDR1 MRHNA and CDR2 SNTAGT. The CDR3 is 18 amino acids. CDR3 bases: TGTGCCAGCAGTGACTCGAAGGGTTACCAGCGGGAGGTCCCCAAGCAGTACTTC. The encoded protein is CASSDSKGYQREVPKQYF.

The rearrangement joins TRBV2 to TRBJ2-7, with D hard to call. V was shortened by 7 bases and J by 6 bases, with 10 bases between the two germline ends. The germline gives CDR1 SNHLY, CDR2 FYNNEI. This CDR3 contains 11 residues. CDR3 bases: TGTGCCAGCACCACTTTAAGCGAGCAGTACTTC. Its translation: CASTTLSEQYF. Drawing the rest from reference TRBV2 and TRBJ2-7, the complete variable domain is EPEVTQTPSHQVTQMGQEVILRCVPISNHLYFYWYRQILGQKVEFLVSFYNNEISEKSEIFDDQFSVERPDGSNFTLKIRSTKLEDSAMYFCASTTLSEQYFGPGTRLTVT.

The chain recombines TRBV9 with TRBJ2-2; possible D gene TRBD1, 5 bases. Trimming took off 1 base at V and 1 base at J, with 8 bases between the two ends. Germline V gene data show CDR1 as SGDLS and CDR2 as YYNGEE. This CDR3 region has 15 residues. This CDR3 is CASSVLRGNTGELFF. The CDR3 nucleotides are TGTGCCAGCAGCGTACTAAGGGGGAACACCGGGGAGCTGTTTTTT. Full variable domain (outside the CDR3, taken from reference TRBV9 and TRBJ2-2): DSGVTQTPKHLITATGQRVTLRCSPRSGDLSVYWYQQSLDQGLQFLIQYYNGEERAKGNILERFSAQQFPDLHSELNLSSLELGDSALYFCASSVLRGNTGELFFGEGSRLTVL.

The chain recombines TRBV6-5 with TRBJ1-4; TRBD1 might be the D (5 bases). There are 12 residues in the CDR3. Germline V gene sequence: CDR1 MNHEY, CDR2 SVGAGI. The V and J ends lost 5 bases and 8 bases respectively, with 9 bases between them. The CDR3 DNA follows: TGTGCCAGCAGTCAGGGAATGGAAAAACTGTTTTTT. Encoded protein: CASSQGMEKLFF.

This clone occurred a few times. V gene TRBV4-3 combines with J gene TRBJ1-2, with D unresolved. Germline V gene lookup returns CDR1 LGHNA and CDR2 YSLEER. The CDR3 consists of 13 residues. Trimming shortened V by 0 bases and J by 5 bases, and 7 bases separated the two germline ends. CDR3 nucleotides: TGCGCCAGCAGCCAAGATCCAGGATATGGCTACACCTTC. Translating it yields CASSQDPGYGYTF.

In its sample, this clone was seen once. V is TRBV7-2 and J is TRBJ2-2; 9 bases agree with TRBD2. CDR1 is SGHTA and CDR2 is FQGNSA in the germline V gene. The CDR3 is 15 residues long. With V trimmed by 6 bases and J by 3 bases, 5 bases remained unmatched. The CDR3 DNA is TGTGCCAGCAGAATTACTAGCGGGCACACCGGGGAGCTGTTTTTT. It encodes CASRITSGHTGELFF.

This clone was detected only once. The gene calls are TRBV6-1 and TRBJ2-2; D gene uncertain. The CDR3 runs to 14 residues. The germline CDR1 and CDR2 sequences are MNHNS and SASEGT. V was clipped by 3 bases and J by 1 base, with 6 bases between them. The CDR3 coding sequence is TGTGCCAGCAGTGACCTTTTGAACACCGGGGAGCTGTTTTTT. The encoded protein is CASSDLLNTGELFF.

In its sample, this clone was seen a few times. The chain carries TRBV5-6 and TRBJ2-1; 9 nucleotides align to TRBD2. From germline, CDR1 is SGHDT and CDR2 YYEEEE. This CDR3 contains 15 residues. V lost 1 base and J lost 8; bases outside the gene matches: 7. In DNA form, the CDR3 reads TGTGCCAGCAGCTTGCTCGGTAGCGGGAGCGATGAGCAGTTCTTC. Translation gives CASSLLGSGSDEQFF. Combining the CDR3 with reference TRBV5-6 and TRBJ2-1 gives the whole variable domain DAGVTQSPTHLIKTRGQQVTLRCSPKSGHDTVSWYQQALGQGPQFIFQYYEEEERQRGNFPDRFSGHQFPNYSSELNVNALLLGDSALYLCASSLLGSGSDEQFFGPGTRLTVL.

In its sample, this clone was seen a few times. Written as DNA, the CDR3 is TGTGCCAGCAGCTTAAGGAGTTCCTACGAGCAGTACTTC. This codes for CASSLRSSYEQYF. The rearrangement links TRBV13 to TRBJ2-7, with D unresolved. In germline, CDR1 is PRHDT, CDR2 FYEKMQ (reference sequence). The CDR3 totals 13 residues. Trimming took off 2 bases at V and 1 base at J, with 6 bases between the two ends.

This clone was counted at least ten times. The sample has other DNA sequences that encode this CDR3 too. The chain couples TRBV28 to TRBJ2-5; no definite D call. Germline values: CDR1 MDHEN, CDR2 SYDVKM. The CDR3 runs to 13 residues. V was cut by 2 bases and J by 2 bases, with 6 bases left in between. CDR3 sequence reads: CASSLRGQETQYF. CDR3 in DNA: TGTGCCAGCAGTTTACGCGGACAAGAGACCCAGTACTTC.

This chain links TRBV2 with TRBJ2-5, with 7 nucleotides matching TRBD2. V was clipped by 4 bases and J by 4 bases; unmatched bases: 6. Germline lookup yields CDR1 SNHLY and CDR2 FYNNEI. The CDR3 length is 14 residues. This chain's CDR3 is CASSAPGGPETQYF. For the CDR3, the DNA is TGTGCCAGCAGTGCCCCGGGGGGACCAGAGACCCAGTACTTC.